This T cell receptor beta chain was captured by sequencing in a study of OX40 agonist ivuxolimab in advanced cancers. About the study: Cohort: approximately 79% men, mean age about 60, aged about 20 to 79.

Anyone with autoimmune disease history or systemic immunosuppression was excluded. The study, taken as a whole, reports: Antigen specificity of clonally expanded peripheral T cells was not established. CD8+ T cells showed, on average, more clonal expansion than CD4+ cells.

Clones were read by immunoSEQ multiplex PCR, and TCRdb kept only the in-frame ones, dropping some. Altogether some 50,000 clones are present, approximately 87% being singletons, with the ten largest covering approximately 3.1%. The CDR3 contains 13 residues. The germline gives CDR1 MNHNS, CDR2 SASEGT. The V segment lost 6 bases and the J segment 8 bases; nucleotides outside the gene matches: 5. With respect to this clone: Its matching antigen is unknown.

The TCR comes from an adult with an advanced solid tumor such as melanoma, head and neck, liver or kidney cancer. This sequence joins TRBV6-1 and TRBJ2-3, with 10 nucleotides matching TRBD2. This specimen was CD4+ or CD8+ T cells sorted from blood, taken in a trial of the OX40 agonist ivuxolimab. The DNA for the CDR3 is TGTGCCAGCAGGTTCGGGACTAGCGTTACGCAGTATTTT. Translated, it gives CASRFGTSVTQYF.